The 19 T cell receptor beta chains in this list originate from one sample, sequenced in a study of identical twins. MiXCR, applied by TCRdb to the 5' RACE reads, yields one record per CDR3 protein. In the table there are fewer than 650,000 distinct CDR3 sequences, around 7.5% of which are singletons. The sample also formed part of further work on yellow fever vaccine responses in identical twins.

Sequencing input: PBMCs. The receptor source for this set is a woman between 18 and 29 years old in good health.

The table lists this clonotype with many counts. J is TRBJ2-7 and V is TRBV29-1; 8 bases fit TRBD1. This CDR3 comprises 14 residues. The germline V gene has CDR1 SQVTM and CDR2 ANQGSEA. V shed 6 bases, J shed 4 bases, and the junction held 11 bases outside the gene matches. The CDR3 DNA is TGCAGCGTCGGTCGGACAGGGAGTGTTTACGAGCAGTACTTC. The encoded protein is CSVGRTGSVYEQYF.

This clonotype was counted only a few times. The V and J genes are TRBV20-1 and TRBJ2-5; unclear D gene. V was clipped by 8 bases and J by 5 bases, with 18 bases between them. The CDR3 has 13 amino acids. CDR1 is DFQATT, CDR2 SNEGSKA, per germline (reference sequence). CDR3 residues: CSSPPEPRETQYF. The CDR3 nucleotides are TGCAGTTCCCCCCCGGAGCCCCGGGAGACCCAGTACTTC.

The chain couples TRBV5-4 to TRBJ1-1; D is uncertain. Trimming pared 2 bases from V and 1 base from J, leaving 9 bases between. The CDR3 runs 14 residues. Germline CDR1 SGHNT, CDR2 YYREEE (reference sequence). The chain's CDR3 is CASSFIDGNTEAFF. The CDR3 region has the DNA TGTGCCAGCAGCTTTATAGATGGGAACACTGAAGCTTTCTTT.

This clonotype has at least ten counts. The rearrangement uses TRBV5-1 and TRBJ1-1; D gene uncertain. The germline V and J ends were trimmed by 7 bases and 2 bases, with 12 bases remaining between them. The CDR3 extends over 13 amino acids. CDR1 is SGHRS, CDR2 YFSETQ, per germline. CDR3 coding DNA: TGCGCCAGCGGCCCTCAAGTAAACACTGAAGCTTTCTTT. Residues: CASGPQVNTEAFF.

The V gene is TRBV29-1, the J gene TRBJ2-1; D is undetermined. This CDR3 spans 10 amino acids. V lost 7 bases and J lost 10, with 11 bases in between. Germline lookup yields CDR1 SQVTM and CDR2 ANQGSEA. DNA for the CDR3: TGCAGCGCCCAATTAGGGGAGCAGTTCTTC. Its protein is CSAQLGEQFF.

In its sample, this clonotype was seen many times. The chain recombines TRBV12-3 or TRBV12-4 with TRBJ1-1, with TRBD1 as a possible D gene (6 bases). Trimming cost V 5 bases and J 1 base, with 14 bases left between them. The CDR3 extends over 15 amino acids. The CDR3 sequence is CASSNTGQPNTEAFF. Here the CDR3 DNA reads TGTGCCAGCAGTAACACAGGACAGCCGAACACTGAAGCTTTCTTT.

This clonotype was seen at least ten times. The chain is built from TRBV29-1 and TRBJ2-7; D possibly corresponds to TRBD2 (6 bases). Germline V gene data show CDR1 as SQVTM and CDR2 as ANQGSEA. CDR3 length: 12 amino acids. V dropped 7 bases and J dropped 4 bases, with 14 bases sitting between them. The CDR3 is CSASVGGYEQYF. Here the CDR3 DNA reads TGCAGCGCATCGGTGGGGGGTTACGAGCAGTACTTC.

This chain uses TRBV11-2 with TRBJ2-1; possible D gene TRBD2, 6 bases. The germline V gene encodes CDR1 SGHAT and CDR2 FQNNGV. The CDR3 has 16 amino acids. Trimming stripped 0 bases from V and 10 bases from J, with 19 bases between. CDR3 DNA: TGTGCCAGCAGCTTAGATCTTGCCCCAGTGGGGGGAGAGCAGTTCTTC. Translation: CASSLDLAPVGGEQFF.

The gene calls are TRBV5-1 and TRBJ2-7; 8 nucleotides line up with TRBD1. This CDR3 contains 12 residues. CDR1 is SGHRS and CDR2 is YFSETQ in the germline V gene. Germline trimming cut 3 bases from V and 8 bases from J; bases unmatched to any gene: 4. The CDR3: CASSCYRGKQYV. The DNA for the CDR3 is TGCGCCAGCAGCTGCTACAGGGGGAAGCAGTACGTC.

This clonotype was counted many times. The CDR3 is CASSDVAGVLTDTQYF. CDR3 bases: TGTGCCAGCAGCGACGTAGCGGGAGTCCTAACAGATACGCAGTATTTT. This chain uses TRBV9 with TRBJ2-3, with 9 bases lining up with TRBD2. The germline V gene encodes CDR1 SGDLS and CDR2 YYNGEE. The CDR3 spans 16 residues. V shed 3 bases and J 3 bases; nucleotides not matched to a gene: 8.

The rearrangement joins TRBV5-1 to TRBJ2-2, with a possible D match to TRBD2 (5 bases). The CDR3 has 15 residues. With 1 base removed from V and 7 bases from J, the gap between germline ends came to 14 bases. Germline assignment: CDR1 SGHRS and CDR2 YFSETQ. CDR3 sequence: CASSLPGPRDGELFF. Written as DNA, the CDR3 is TGCGCCAGCAGCTTGCCCGGACCACGGGACGGGGAGCTGTTTTTT.

The rearrangement links TRBV10-1 to TRBJ2-1; 7 positions agree with TRBD1. Germline V lookup: CDR1 WNHNN, CDR2 SYGVQD (reference sequence). The trim removed 2 bases at V and 10 bases at J, leaving 14 bases unmatched. The CDR3 is made up of 16 amino acids. CDR3 protein: CASSEESDRARREQFF. The CDR3 nucleotides are TGCGCCAGCAGTGAGGAAAGTGACAGGGCCCGGCGGGAGCAGTTCTTC.

A note on this clonotype: A read error is possible here, since a much larger clone lies one base away. The rearrangement links TRBV5-1 to TRBJ2-2; no clear D gene. Trimming removed 1 base from V and 6 bases from J, with 7 bases in between. Germline CDR1 SGHRS, CDR2 YFSETQ. The CDR3 loop spans 13 amino acids. The CDR3 DNA follows: TGCGCCAGCAGCTTGATGGCGGCCGGGGAGCTGTTTTTT. Protein: CASSLMAAGELFF.

V is TRBV12-3 or TRBV12-4 and J is TRBJ2-4, with 7 nucleotides matching TRBD2. The V and J ends lost 5 bases and 3 bases, in that order; junction bases with no gene match: 4. CDR3 length: 14 amino acids. The CDR3 bases are TGTGCCAGCAGTAACTCGGGGGGCAAAAACATTCAGTACTTC. Residues: CASSNSGGKNIQYF.

This clonotype appeared a few times. The chain links TRBV28 to TRBJ2-5; D call uncertain. The V and J ends lost 5 bases and 0 bases respectively, with 7 bases between them. The CDR3 has 13 amino acids. Per germline, CDR1 MDHEN and CDR2 SYDVKM. As DNA, the CDR3 is TGTGCCAGCAGTCCTCTGAACCAAGAGACCCAGTACTTC. Translation gives CASSPLNQETQYF.

This clonotype was seen a few times. This rearrangement joins TRBV9 to TRBJ2-1; D may be TRBD1 or TRBD2 (5 bases each). The CDR3 contains 15 residues. V was shortened by 0 bases and J by 12 bases, with 19 bases between the two germline ends. CDR1 and CDR2 from the germline V gene are SGDLS and YYNGEE. CDR3 sequence reads: CASSVEAQGASWQFF. The CDR3 bases are TGTGCCAGCAGCGTAGAGGCTCAAGGGGCTAGCTGGCAGTTCTTC. Drawing the rest from reference TRBV9 and TRBJ2-1, the complete variable domain is DSGVTQTPKHLITATGQRVTLRCSPRSGDLSVYWYQQSLDQGLQFLIQYYNGEERAKGNILERFSAQQFPDLHSELNLSSLELGDSALYFCASSVEAQGASWQFFGPGTRLTVL.

The DNA of the CDR3 is TGTGCCAGCATCACCCCCCAGGGCACAGATACGCAGTATTTT. Amino acid sequence: CASITPQGTDTQYF. V and J are TRBV28 and TRBJ2-3; D gene ambiguous. V gave up 7 bases and J gave up 1 base, with 12 bases separating them. The germline gives CDR1 MDHEN, CDR2 SYDVKM. The CDR3 sequence is 14 residues long.

The chain uses TRBV10-3 and TRBJ2-7; TRBD2 might be the D (5 bases). This CDR3 comprises 13 residues. Between the trimmed V and J ends, which lost 8 bases and 2 bases, there was a span of 13 bases. CDR1 ENHRY and CDR2 SYGVKD come from the germline V gene. CDR3 nucleotides: TGTGCCATCCTCCGGGAAAACACCTACGAGCAGTACTTC. The encoded protein is CAILRENTYEQYF.

The chain carries TRBV18 and TRBJ2-1, with D tentatively TRBD1 (5 bases). Germline V gene sequence: CDR1 KGHSH, CDR2 LQKENI. The CDR3 sequence is 14 residues long. Trimming left V 5 bases short and J 7 bases short, with 15 bases between. The CDR3 region is CASSSQGLGNEQFF. The CDR3 DNA sequence: TGTGCCAGCTCATCCCAGGGCCTGGGGAATGAGCAGTTCTTC.